This note documents a single TCR beta chain sequence. This sample was included in a study of blood T cell repertoires in COVID-19. In the original analysis: Quantification of nucleated cells was approximated via reference gene primer amplification. Data came from immunoSEQ multiplex PCR; TCRdb stores just in-frame clones and leaves some out. The V and J calls and clone size come from that table; D and trimming were worked out from the DNA. The table records roughly 270,000 clones, 88% of them present only once. The sequencing sample was made of peripheral blood. The receptor comes from a man between 18 and 35 years old with active or convalescent COVID-19.

CDR3 residues: CASRAAGGSRYGYTF. The DNA for the CDR3 is TGTGCCAGCAGGGCTGCAGGGGGCTCTCGGTATGGCTACACCTTC. V is TRBV27 and J is TRBJ1-2; 8 nucleotides align to TRBD1. Germline V gene sequence: CDR1 MNHEY, CDR2 SMNVEV (reference sequence). The CDR3 loop spans 15 amino acids. With V trimmed by 6 bases and J by 5 bases, 11 bases remained unmatched.